The 8 T cell receptor beta chains below come from one sample, sequenced in a study of beta chain features in type 1 diabetes. Study outcomes and limitations: Across all four CD4+ subsets, people with type 1 diabetes showed modestly shorter TCRB CDR3s.

No cognate antigen is known for these TCRs. Expressed TCRB transcripts were sequenced because the entire RNA isolate underwent reverse transcription. The table came from immunoSEQ multiplex PCR; TCRdb's copy has only in-frame clones and leaves some out. The profile shows approximately 250,000 clones, 15% to 20% of them singletons. The sample was naive CD4+ T cells from blood. The source of these receptors is a man younger than 40 with type 1 diabetes.

This clone was seen a few times. The gene calls are TRBV7-2 and TRBJ2-1; D unclear. The germline V gene encodes CDR1 SGHTA and CDR2 FQGNSA. This CDR3 has 16 amino acids. Trimming took 1 base from V and 3 from J, leaving 13 bases between them. The CDR3 loop is CASSLVARTDYNEQFF. The CDR3 DNA reads as TGTGCCAGCAGCTTAGTCGCCAGGACGGACTACAATGAGCAGTTCTTC. Supplemented by reference TRBV7-2 and TRBJ2-1, the full variable domain reads GAGVSQSPSNKVTEKGKDVELRCDPISGHTALYWYRQSLGQGLEFLIYFQGNSAPDKSGLPSDRFSAERTGGSVSTLTIQRTQQEDSAVYLCASSLVARTDYNEQFFGPGTRLTVL.

V is TRBV13 and J is TRBJ1-2; a weak D match, TRBD1 (5 bases). The CDR3 totals 14 residues. Germline V gene sequence: CDR1 PRHDT, CDR2 FYEKMQ (reference sequence). Trimming pared 5 bases from V and 8 bases from J, leaving 18 bases between. CDR3 coding DNA: TGTGCCAGCAGCCGGACACAGGCCTTTTGGGGCTACACCTTC. Encoded protein: CASSRTQAFWGYTF.

This clone was seen a handful of times. The genes are TRBV29-1 and TRBJ2-1, with D possibly being TRBD1 (6 bases). Per germline, CDR1 SQVTM and CDR2 ANQGSEA. The V end lost 6 bases, the J end lost 6 bases, and 30 bases lay between the germline ends. The CDR3 extends over 18 amino acids. This CDR3 reads CSVNRQDPNRKAPNEQFF. For the CDR3, the DNA is TGCAGCGTGAATCGACAGGACCCGAACCGAAAGGCCCCCAATGAGCAGTTCTTC.

This clone was observed a few times. The same CDR3 arises from other DNA sequences in this sample as well. This chain links TRBV30 with TRBJ2-3; D tentatively fits TRBD1 or TRBD2 (5 bases each). The CDR3 is 13 amino acids. V gave up 1 base and J gave up 0 bases, with 5 bases separating them. Germline CDR1 GTSNPN, CDR2 SVGIG (reference sequence). CDR3 nucleotide sequence: TGTGCCTGGAGTGGGGGGAGCACAGATACGCAGTATTTT. Its protein is CAWSGGSTDTQYF.

The chain uses TRBV7-2 and TRBJ1-1; tentative D call: TRBD1 (5 bases). From germline, CDR1 is SGHTA and CDR2 FQGNSA. The CDR3 extends over 15 amino acids. V lost 1 base and J lost 0, with 9 bases in between. The CDR3 DNA follows: TGTGCCAGCAGCTTAGTGACAGCTTTGAACACTGAAGCTTTCTTT. Amino acids: CASSLVTALNTEAFF.

This clone occurred a few times. The same CDR3 can be traced to other DNA sequences in this sample. J is TRBJ2-1 and V is TRBV20-1; D unclear. With 1 base removed from V and 5 bases from J, the gap between germline ends came to 3 bases. The CDR3 totals 11 residues. Germline CDR1 is DFQATT and CDR2 is SNEGSKA (reference sequence). CDR3 protein: CSARGNNEQFF. CDR3 nucleotides: TGCAGTGCTAGAGGTAACAATGAGCAGTTCTTC.

The V call is TRBV2, the J call TRBJ2-2; tentative D call: TRBD1 (6 bases). CDR3 length equals 14 residues. The V end lost 5 bases, the J end lost 5 bases, and 12 bases lay between the germline ends. The V gene's germline CDR1 is SNHLY and CDR2 FYNNEI. The CDR3 DNA reads TGTGCCAGCAGTTTAGACGGACAGACCGGGGAGCTGTTTTTT. This gives the protein CASSLDGQTGELFF. The full variable domain, its missing parts supplied by reference TRBV2 and TRBJ2-2, is EPEVTQTPSHQVTQMGQEVILRCVPISNHLYFYWYRQILGQKVEFLVSFYNNEISEKSEIFDDQFSVERPDGSNFTLKIRSTKLEDSAMYFCASSLDGQTGELFFGEGSRLTVL.

This clone occurred a few times. The chain has TRBV9 and TRBJ2-1; possible D gene TRBD2, 6 bases. CDR1 and CDR2 from the germline V gene are SGDLS and YYNGEE. This CDR3 spans 13 amino acids. V was shortened by 5 bases and J by 10 bases, with 16 bases between the two germline ends. The CDR3 bases are TGTGCCAGCAGTGCATTGGAGGGCCTGGAGCAGTTCTTC. This gives the protein CASSALEGLEQFF.